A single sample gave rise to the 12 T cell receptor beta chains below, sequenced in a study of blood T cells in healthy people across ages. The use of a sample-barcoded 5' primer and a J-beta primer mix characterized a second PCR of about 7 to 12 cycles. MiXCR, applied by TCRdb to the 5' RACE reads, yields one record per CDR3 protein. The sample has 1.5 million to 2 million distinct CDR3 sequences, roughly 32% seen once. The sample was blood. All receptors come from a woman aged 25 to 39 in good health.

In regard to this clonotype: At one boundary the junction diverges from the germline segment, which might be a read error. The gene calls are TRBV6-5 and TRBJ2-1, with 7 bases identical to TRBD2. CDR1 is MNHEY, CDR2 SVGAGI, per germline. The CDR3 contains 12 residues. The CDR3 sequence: CASSGLDKEQFF. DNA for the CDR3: TGTGCCAGCAGTGGACTAGACAAGGAGCAGTTCTTC.

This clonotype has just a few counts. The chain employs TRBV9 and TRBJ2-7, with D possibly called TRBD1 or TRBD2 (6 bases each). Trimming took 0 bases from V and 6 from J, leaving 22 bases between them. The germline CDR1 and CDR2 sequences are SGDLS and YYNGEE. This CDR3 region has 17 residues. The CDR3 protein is CASSVEDVAGRGGEQYF. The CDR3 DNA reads TGTGCCAGCAGCGTAGAAGATGTGGCTGGCAGGGGAGGCGAGCAGTACTTC.

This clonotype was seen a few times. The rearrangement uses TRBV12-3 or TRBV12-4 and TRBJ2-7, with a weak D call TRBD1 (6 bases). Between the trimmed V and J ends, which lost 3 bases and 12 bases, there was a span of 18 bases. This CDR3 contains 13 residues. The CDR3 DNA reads TGTGCCAGCAGTTTCGCCCGGACAGTACGTCCGTACTTC. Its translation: CASSFARTVRPYF.

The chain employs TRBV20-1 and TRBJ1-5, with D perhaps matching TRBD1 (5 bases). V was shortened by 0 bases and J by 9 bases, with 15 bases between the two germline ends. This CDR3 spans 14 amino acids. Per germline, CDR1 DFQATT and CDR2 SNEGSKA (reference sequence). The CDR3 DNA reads TGCAGTGCTAGAGACGGCAGGGTGGAAGGGCCCCAGCATTTT. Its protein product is CSARDGRVEGPQHF.

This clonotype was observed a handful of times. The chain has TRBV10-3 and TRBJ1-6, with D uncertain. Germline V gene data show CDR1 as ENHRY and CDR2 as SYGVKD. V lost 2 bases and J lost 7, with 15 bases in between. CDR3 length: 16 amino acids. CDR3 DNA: TGTGCCATCAGTGAGGCTACCGGGAGAGAAAATTCACCCCTCCACTTT. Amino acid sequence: CAISEATGRENSPLHF.

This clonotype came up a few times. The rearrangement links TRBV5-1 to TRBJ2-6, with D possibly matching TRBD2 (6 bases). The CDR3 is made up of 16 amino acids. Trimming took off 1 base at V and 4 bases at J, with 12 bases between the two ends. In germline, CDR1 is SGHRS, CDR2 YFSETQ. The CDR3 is CASSLKSGVGANVLTF. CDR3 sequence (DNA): TGCGCCAGCAGCTTGAAGTCGGGGGTCGGGGCCAACGTCCTGACTTTC.

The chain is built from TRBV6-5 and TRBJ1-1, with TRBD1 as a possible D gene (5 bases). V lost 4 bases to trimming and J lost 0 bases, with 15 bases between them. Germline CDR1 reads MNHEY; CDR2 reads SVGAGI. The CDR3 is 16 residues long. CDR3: CASSSLRRGVNTEAFF. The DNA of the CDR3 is TGTGCCAGCAGTTCTCTCAGGAGGGGCGTGAACACTGAAGCTTTCTTT.

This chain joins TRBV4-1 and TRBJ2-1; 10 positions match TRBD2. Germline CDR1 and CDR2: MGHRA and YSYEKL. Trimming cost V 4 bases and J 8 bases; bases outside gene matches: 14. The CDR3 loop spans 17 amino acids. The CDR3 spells CASSPTAGLAGEDEQFF. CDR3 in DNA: TGCGCCAGCAGCCCCACGGCCGGCCTAGCGGGAGAGGATGAGCAGTTCTTC.

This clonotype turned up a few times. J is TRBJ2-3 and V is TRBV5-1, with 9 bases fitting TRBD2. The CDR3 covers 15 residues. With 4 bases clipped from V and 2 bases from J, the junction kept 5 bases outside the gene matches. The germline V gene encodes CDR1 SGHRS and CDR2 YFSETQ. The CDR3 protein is CASSPWTSDTDTQYF. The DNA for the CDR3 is TGCGCCAGCAGCCCTTGGACTAGCGACACAGATACGCAGTATTTT.

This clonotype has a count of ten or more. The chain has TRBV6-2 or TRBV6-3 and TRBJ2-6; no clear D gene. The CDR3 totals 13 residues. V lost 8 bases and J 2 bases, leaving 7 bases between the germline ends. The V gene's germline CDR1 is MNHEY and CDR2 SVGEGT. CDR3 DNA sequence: TGTGCCAGCGTTTCCCCTGGGGCCAACGTCCTGACTTTC. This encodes CASVSPGANVLTF.

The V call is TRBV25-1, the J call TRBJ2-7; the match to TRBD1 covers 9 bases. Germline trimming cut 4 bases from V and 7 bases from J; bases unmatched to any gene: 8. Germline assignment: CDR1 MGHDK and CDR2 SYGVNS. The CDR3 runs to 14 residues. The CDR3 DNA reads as TGTGCCAGCAGTGGCCCGGGACAGGGAAAAGAGCAGTACTTC. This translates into CASSGPGQGKEQYF.

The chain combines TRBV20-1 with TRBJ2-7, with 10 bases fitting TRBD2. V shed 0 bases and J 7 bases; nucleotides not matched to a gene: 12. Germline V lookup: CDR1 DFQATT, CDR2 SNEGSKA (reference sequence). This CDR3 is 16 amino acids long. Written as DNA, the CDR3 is TGCAGTGCTAGAGAGAGCGGGGGGGCCAAGTTTTATGAGCAGTACTTC. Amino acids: CSARESGGAKFYEQYF.